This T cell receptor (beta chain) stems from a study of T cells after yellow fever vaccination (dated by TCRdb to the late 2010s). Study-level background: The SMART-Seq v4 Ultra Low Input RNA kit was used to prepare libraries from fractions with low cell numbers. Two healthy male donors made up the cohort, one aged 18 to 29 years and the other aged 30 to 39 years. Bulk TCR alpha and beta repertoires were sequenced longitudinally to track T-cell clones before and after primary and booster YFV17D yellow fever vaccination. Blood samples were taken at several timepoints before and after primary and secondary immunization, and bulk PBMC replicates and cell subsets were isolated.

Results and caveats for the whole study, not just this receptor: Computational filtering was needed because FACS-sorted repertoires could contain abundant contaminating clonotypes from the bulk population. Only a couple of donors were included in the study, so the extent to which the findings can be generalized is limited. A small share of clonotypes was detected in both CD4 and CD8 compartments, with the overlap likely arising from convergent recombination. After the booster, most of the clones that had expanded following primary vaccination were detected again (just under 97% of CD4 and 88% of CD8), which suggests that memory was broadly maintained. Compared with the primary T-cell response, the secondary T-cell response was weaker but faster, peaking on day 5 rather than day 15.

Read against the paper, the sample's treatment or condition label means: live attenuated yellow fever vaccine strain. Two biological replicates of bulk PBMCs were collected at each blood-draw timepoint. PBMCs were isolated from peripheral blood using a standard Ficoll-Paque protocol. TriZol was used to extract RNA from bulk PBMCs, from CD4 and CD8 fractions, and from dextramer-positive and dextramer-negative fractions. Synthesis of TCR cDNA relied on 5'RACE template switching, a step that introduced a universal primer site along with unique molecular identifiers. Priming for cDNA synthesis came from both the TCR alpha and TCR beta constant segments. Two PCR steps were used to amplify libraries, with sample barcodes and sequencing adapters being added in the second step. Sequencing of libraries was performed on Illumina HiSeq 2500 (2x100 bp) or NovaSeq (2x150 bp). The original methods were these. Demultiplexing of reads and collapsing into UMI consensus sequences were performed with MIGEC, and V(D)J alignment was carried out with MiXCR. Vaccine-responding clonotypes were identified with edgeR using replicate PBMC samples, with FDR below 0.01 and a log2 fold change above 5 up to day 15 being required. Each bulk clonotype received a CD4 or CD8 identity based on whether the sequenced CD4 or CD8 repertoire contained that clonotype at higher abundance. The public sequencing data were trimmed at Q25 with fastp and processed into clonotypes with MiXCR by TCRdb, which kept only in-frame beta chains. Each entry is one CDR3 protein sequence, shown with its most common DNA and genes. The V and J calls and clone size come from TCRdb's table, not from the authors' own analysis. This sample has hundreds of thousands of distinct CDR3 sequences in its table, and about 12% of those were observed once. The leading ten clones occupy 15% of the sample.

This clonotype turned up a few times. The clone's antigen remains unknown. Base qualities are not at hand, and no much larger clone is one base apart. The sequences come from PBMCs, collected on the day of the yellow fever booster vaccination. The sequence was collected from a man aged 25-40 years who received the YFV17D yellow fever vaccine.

Read as DNA, the sequence is TGCAGTGCAAAAACGGCCGGGGAGGGGTACACCGGGGAGCTGTTTTTT. Its translation is CSAKTAGEGYTGELFF. The chain is made from TRBV20-1 and TRBJ2-2; TRBD2 aligns with 7 central bases. CDR1 and CDR2 were assigned from the germline V gene (reference sequence) as DFQATT and SNEGSKA. Taken from cysteine to phenylalanine, the CDR3 has 16 residues. CDR3 DNA is the only sequence kept; it has 48 bases, read in frame from the first base. Trimming leaves V shorter by 6 bases and J shorter by 3 bases, with the junction holding 13 bases beyond the gene matches.